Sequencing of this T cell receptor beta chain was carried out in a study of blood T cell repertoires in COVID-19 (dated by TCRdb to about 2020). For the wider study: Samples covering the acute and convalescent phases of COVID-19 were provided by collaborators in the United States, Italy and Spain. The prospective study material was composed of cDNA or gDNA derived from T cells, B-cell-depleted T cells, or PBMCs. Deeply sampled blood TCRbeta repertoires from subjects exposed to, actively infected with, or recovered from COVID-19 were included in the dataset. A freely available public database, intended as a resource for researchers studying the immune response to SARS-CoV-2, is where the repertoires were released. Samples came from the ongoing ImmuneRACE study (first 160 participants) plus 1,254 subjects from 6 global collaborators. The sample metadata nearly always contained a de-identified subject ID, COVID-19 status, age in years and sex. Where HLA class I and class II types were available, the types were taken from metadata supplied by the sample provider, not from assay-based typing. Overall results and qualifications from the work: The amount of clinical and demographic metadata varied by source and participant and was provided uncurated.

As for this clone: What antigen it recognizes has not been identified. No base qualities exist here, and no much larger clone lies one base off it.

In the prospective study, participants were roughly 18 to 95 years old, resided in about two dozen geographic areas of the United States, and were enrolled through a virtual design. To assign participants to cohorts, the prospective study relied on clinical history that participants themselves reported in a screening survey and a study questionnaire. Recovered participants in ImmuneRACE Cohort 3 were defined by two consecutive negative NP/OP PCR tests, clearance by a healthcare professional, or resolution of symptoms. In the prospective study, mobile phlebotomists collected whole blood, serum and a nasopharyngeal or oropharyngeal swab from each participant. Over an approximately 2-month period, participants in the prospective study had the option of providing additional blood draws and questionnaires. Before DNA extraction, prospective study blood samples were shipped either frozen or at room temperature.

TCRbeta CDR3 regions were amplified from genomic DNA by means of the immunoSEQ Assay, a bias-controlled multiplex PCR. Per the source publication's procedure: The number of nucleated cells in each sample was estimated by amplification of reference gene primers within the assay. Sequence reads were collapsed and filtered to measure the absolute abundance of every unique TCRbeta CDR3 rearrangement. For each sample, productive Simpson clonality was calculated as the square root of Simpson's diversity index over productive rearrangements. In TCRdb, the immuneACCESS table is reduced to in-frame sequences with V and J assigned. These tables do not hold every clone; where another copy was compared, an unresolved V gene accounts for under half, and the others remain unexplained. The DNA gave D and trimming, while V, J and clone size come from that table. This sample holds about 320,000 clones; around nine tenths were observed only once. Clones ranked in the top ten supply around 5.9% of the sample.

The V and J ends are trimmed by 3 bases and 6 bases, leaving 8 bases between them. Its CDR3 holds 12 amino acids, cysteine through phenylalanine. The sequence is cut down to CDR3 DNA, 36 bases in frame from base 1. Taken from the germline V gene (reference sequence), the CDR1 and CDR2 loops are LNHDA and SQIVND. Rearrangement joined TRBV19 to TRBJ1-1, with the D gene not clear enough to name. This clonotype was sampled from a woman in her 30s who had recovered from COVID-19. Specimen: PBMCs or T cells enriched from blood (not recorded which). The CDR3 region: CASSMARAEAFF. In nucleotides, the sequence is TGTGCCAGTAGTATGGCTCGGGCTGAAGCTTTCTTT.